The 18 T cell receptor beta chains below come from one sample, sequenced in a study of shared clonotypes between healthy human individuals. The data were produced by immunoSEQ multiplex PCR, yet TCRdb's version contains in-frame clones alone and is incomplete. This sample has some 2.1 million clones, with about 95% found just once. The sequenced material came from naive CD4+ T cells sorted from blood. Subset meaning: CD45RA+ positively selected. These receptors were taken from a young man in good health.

The chain combines TRBV15 with TRBJ1-4; no clear D. The germline V and J ends were trimmed by 1 base and 7 bases, with 10 bases remaining between them. The CDR3 loop spans 14 amino acids. The germline V gene has CDR1 LNHNV and CDR2 YYDKDF (reference sequence). The CDR3: CATSRGAMAEKLFF. For the CDR3, the DNA is TGTGCCACCAGCAGAGGGGCGATGGCTGAAAAACTGTTTTTT.

The rearrangement joins TRBV6-7 to TRBJ2-1; D not resolved. TRBV6-7 is filed as an ORF, its function uncertain. V lost 9 bases, J lost 9 bases, and 12 bases lay in between. This CDR3 is built from 11 residues. Written as DNA, the CDR3 is TGTGCCAGACTCTTAGAGTCTGAGCAGTTCTTC. It codes for CARLLESEQFF.

The V gene is TRBV2, the J gene TRBJ2-5, with a weak D call TRBD2 (6 bases). CDR3 length: 14 residues. Germline V CDR1 and CDR2: SNHLY, FYNNEI. V was pared by 4 bases and J by 3 bases, with 12 bases between. CDR3 DNA sequence: TGTGCCAGCAGTGTGGGGCGGGATAAAGAGACCCAGTACTTC. It is translated as CASSVGRDKETQYF.

Concerning this clone itself: Other DNA sequences in this specimen translate into the identical CDR3. The chain has TRBV7-2 and TRBJ2-5; TRBD1 might be the D (5 bases). The length of the CDR3 is 13 residues. The V gene lost 3 bases and the J gene lost 2 bases, with 7 bases spanning the gap. Germline V gives CDR1 SGHTA, CDR2 FQGNSA. CDR3 protein: CASSFDRQETQYF. Written as DNA, the CDR3 is TGTGCCAGCAGCTTTGACAGACAAGAGACCCAGTACTTC.

The chain employs TRBV28 and TRBJ2-7; possible D gene TRBD2, 9 bases. With 3 bases removed from V and 4 bases from J, the gap between germline ends came to 28 bases. CDR1 is MDHEN, CDR2 SYDVKM, per germline. The CDR3 has 19 residues. Written as DNA, the CDR3 is TGTGCCAGCAGTTTCACCTGGACAGGGCTGGCTAGCGGGGAGTACGAGCAGTACTTC. This sequence encodes CASSFTWTGLASGEYEQYF.

V is TRBV6-5 and J is TRBJ1-4, with D tentatively TRBD1 (5 bases). Trimming shortened V by 1 base and J by 11 bases, and 14 bases separated the two germline ends. CDR1 is MNHEY and CDR2 is SVGAGI in the germline V gene. This CDR3 is 14 amino acids long. DNA for the CDR3: TGTGCCAGCAGTTACTACGCGGGGGTGGAGAAACTGTTTTTT. Translated: CASSYYAGVEKLFF.

The rearrangement links TRBV5-1 to TRBJ1-1; D is possibly TRBD1 (6 bases). The CDR3 is 13 residues long. The germline gives CDR1 SGHRS, CDR2 YFSETQ. Trimming took off 2 bases at V and 7 bases at J, with 12 bases between the two ends. The CDR3: CASSFRGPFEAFF. DNA for the CDR3: TGCGCCAGCAGCTTTCGGGGGCCTTTTGAAGCTTTCTTT.

On this clone: Additional DNA sequences in this sample encode the identical CDR3. The chain carries TRBV30 and TRBJ2-7; 7 bases match TRBD2. Germline values: CDR1 GTSNPN, CDR2 SVGIG (reference sequence). V lost 3 bases, J lost 5 bases, and 7 bases stayed unmatched. CDR3 size: 13 residues. CDR3 in DNA: TGTGCCTGGAGCACTGGGGACTACCACGAGCAGTACTTC. Its protein product is CAWSTGDYHEQYF.

The gene calls are TRBV18 and TRBJ2-7, with D possibly matching TRBD2 (6 bases). Germline CDR1 reads KGHSH; CDR2 reads LQKENI. CDR3 length: 15 amino acids. The ends were cut back, 5 bases at V and 3 bases at J, with 17 bases in the middle. The CDR3 DNA follows: TGTGCCAGCTCAATAACGGAGGGTTTCGGCTACGAGCAGTACTTC. Translated: CASSITEGFGYEQYF.

The J gene is TRBJ2-1, the V gene TRBV7-2; D is undetermined. Deletions cut 5 bases from V and 4 bases from J, with 9 bases between. The CDR3 is made up of 13 amino acids. Germline V gives CDR1 SGHTA, CDR2 FQGNSA. Written as DNA, the CDR3 is TGTGCCAGCAGCCAGCCAGAGTACAATGAGCAGTTCTTC. Its protein product is CASSQPEYNEQFF. Looking up the rest from reference TRBV7-2 and TRBJ2-1 gives the full variable domain: GAGVSQSPSNKVTEKGKDVELRCDPISGHTALYWYRQSLGQGLEFLIYFQGNSAPDKSGLPSDRFSAERTGGSVSTLTIQRTQQEDSAVYLCASSQPEYNEQFFGPGTRLTVL.

The chain links TRBV19 to TRBJ2-7; 9 bases are a match to TRBD1. CDR3 length: 14 amino acids. Germline-derived CDR1 and CDR2 are LNHDA and SQIVND (reference sequence). V gave up 6 bases and J gave up 5 bases; unmatched junction bases: 8. The CDR3 spells CASSPGTGFDEQYF. The DNA for the CDR3 is TGTGCCAGTAGCCCCGGGACAGGGTTCGACGAGCAGTACTTC.

V and J are TRBV6-5 and TRBJ2-5; D ambiguous. This CDR3 spans 14 amino acids. V lost 3 bases and J 7 bases, leaving 15 bases between the germline ends. In germline, CDR1 is MNHEY, CDR2 SVGAGI. CDR3 sequence reads: CASSYDNSRLTQYF. CDR3 nucleotide sequence: TGTGCCAGCAGTTATGACAACTCAAGATTGACCCAGTACTTC.

V usage is TRBV29-1 and J usage is TRBJ1-1; D is ambiguous. Germline CDR1 SQVTM, CDR2 ANQGSEA. Trimming removed 4 bases at V and 1 base at J, with 7 bases between. This CDR3 comprises 12 residues. CDR3 loop: CSVGNGNTEAFF. The CDR3 DNA follows: TGCAGCGTTGGGAACGGGAACACTGAAGCTTTCTTT.

The chain carries TRBV9 and TRBJ2-3; maybe TRBD2 (6 bases). This CDR3 contains 15 residues. CDR1 is SGDLS and CDR2 is YYNGEE in the germline V gene. V dropped 2 bases and J dropped 1 base, with 11 bases sitting between them. The CDR3 region is CASSVLTGGTDTQYF. CDR3 DNA: TGTGCCAGCAGCGTCCTAACGGGAGGCACAGATACGCAGTATTTT.

V usage is TRBV11-2 and J usage is TRBJ2-3; 7 nucleotides align to TRBD1. The germline gives CDR1 SGHAT, CDR2 FQNNGV. V shed 5 bases and J 1 base; nucleotides not matched to a gene: 6. The CDR3 sequence is 15 residues long. The CDR3 bases are TGTGCCAGCAGCCGAGGGGGCTTTGGCACAGATACGCAGTATTTT. It is translated as CASSRGGFGTDTQYF.

V gene TRBV7-2 combines with J gene TRBJ2-7; tentative D call: TRBD2 (6 bases). CDR3 length equals 15 residues. Trimming shortened V by 2 bases and J by 2 bases, and 13 bases separated the two germline ends. The germline CDR1 and CDR2 sequences are SGHTA and FQGNSA. The CDR3 bases are TGTGCCAGCAGCTTACAGGCGGGGTTGCCCTACGAGCAGTACTTC. This translates into CASSLQAGLPYEQYF. The full variable domain, in which reference TRBV7-2 and TRBJ2-7 provide the parts outside the CDR3, is GAGVSQSPSNKVTEKGKDVELRCDPISGHTALYWYRQSLGQGLEFLIYFQGNSAPDKSGLPSDRFSAERTGGSVSTLTIQRTQQEDSAVYLCASSLQAGLPYEQYFGPGTRLTVT.

The chain is built from TRBV11-2 and TRBJ2-5; unclear D gene. The CDR3 is made up of 13 amino acids. V gave up 4 bases and J gave up 2 bases, with 8 bases separating them. Germline-derived CDR1 and CDR2 are SGHAT and FQNNGV. The CDR3 protein is CASSSAIQETQYF. Here the CDR3 DNA reads TGTGCCAGCAGCTCAGCCATACAAGAGACCCAGTACTTC.

Worth noting for this clone: The junction departs from germline at one end; a sequencing error may be responsible. The chain combines TRBV5-1 with TRBJ2-5, with a tentative D call TRBD1 (5 bases). Germline V CDR1 and CDR2: SGHRS, YFSETQ. CDR3 length: 14 residues. The chain's CDR3 is CVSSLEIGVRAQYF. Written as DNA, the CDR3 is TGCGTCAGCAGCTTGGAAATCGGAGTCAGGGCCCAGTACTTC.